The 2 T cell receptor beta chains in this list originate from one sample, sequenced in a study of T cell repertoires in aging, cancer and after chemotherapy. Peripheral blood genomic DNA, not sorted cells or RNA, was the template. A mixed TRB-A/B primer pool amplified rearranged TRB by multiplex touch-down PCR. A single record per CDR3 protein comes from TCRdb applying MiXCR to the multiplex PCR reads. The data contain about 2,500 distinct CDR3 sequences, approximately 23% of them singletons. Sequences were obtained from blood. The receptors derive from a human donor with a solid tumor.

This clonotype is categorized as large (0.1 to 1%). The rearrangement links TRBV6-5 to TRBJ2-2, with a weak D call TRBD1 (6 bases). Trimming cost V 10 bases and J 5 bases, with 20 bases left between them. The CDR3 runs 15 residues. The germline V gene encodes CDR1 MNHEY and CDR2 SVGAGI. The chain's CDR3 is CATTYQTGLTGELFF. The CDR3 region has the DNA TGTGCCACCACTTACCAAACAGGGTTGACCGGGGAGCTGTTTTTT.

Within the sample, this clonotype is large. This chain links TRBV19 with TRBJ2-7, with D perhaps being TRBD1 or TRBD2 (5 bases each). Germline loops: CDR1 LNHDA, CDR2 SQIVND (reference sequence). Trimming pared 10 bases from V and 8 bases from J, leaving 21 bases between. The CDR3 has 13 residues. CDR3 bases: TGTGCCATTATTCCGGGACCGCGTCGCAAGCAGTACTTC. It codes for CAIIPGPRRKQYF.